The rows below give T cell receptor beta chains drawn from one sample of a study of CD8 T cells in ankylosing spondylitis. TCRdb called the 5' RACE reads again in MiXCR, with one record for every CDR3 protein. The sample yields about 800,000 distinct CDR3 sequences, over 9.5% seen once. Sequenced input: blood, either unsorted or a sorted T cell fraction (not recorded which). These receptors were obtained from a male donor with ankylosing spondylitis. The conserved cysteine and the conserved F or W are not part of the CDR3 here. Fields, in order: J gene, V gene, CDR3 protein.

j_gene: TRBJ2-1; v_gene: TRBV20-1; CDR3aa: SARPKWV
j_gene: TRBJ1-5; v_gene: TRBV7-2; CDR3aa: ASRGQGYNQPQH
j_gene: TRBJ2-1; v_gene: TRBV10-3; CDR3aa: AIRGLGGGENEQF
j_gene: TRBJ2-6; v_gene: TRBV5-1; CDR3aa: ASDRDRGSGANVLT
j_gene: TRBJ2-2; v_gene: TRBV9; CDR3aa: ASSAEYTGELF
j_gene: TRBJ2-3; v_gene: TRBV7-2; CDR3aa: ASSLTPSGGADTQY
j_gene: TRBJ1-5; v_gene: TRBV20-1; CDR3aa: SAEDRGRGNQPQH
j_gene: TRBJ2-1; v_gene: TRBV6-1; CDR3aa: ASRTGQGAYNEQF
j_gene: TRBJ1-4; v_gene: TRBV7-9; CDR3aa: ASSHETGSLF
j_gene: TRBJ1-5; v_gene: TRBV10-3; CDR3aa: AISESYGRGQGQPQH
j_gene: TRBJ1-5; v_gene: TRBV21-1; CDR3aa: ASSKLWH
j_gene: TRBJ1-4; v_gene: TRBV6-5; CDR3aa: ASRRVNEKLF
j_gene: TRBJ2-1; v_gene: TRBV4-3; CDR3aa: ASSHGLAGDNEQF
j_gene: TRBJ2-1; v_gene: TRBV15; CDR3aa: ATSSGYPFSYNEQF
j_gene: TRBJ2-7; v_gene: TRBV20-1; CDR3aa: SARDFGATGEQY
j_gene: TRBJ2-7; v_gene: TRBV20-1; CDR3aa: SARGGSGETYEQY
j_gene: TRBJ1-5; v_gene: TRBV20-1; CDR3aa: SARADRGRKGASNQPQH
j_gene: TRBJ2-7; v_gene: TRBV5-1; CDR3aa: ASSLQGVSWEQY
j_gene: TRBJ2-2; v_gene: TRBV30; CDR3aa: AWSVLWYPGELF
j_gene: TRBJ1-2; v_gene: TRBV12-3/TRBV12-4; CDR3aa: ASRGTGALGYGYT
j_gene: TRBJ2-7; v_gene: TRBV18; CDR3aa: ASSPGDSRRSYEQY
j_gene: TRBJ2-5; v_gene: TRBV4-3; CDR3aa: ASSQGLQTVTTQY
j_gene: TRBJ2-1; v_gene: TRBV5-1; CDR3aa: ASSLGTSGTDEQF
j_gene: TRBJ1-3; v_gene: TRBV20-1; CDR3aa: SARDWTSLSGNTIY
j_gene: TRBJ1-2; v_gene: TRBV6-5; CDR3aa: ASSTTMYGYT
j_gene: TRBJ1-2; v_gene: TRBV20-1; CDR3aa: SARGSPAQGYT
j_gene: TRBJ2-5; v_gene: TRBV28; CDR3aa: ASSSGGTRQETQY
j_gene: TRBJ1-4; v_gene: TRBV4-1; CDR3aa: ASSQAEGLSEKLF
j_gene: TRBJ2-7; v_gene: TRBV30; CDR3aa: AFQGSTYEQY
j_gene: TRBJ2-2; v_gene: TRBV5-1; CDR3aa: ASSLGPSSGTGELF
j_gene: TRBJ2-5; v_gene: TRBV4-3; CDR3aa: ASSQGLGFGEETQY
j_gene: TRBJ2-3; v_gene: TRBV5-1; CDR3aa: ASSLRQSTDTQY
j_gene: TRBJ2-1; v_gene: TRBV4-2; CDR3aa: ASSQEESSYNEQF
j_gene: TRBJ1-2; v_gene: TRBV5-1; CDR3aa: ASSVGQELNYGYT
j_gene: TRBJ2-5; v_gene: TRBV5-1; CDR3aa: ASSLDHRTQETQY